This TCR beta chain was sequenced in a study of CD8+CD57+ T cells in acquired aplastic anemia. The CDR3 is 15 residues long. In germline, CDR1 is SGDLS, CDR2 YYNGEE. The V gene lost 4 bases and the J gene lost 14 bases, with 25 bases spanning the gap. The use of genomic DNA as template underpinned the TCR beta VDJ and CDR3 profiling. TCRdb reanalysed the reads using MiXCR and keeps one entry per CDR3 protein. Here the sample spans about 420,000 distinct CDR3 sequences, about 70% being singletons. The sequence was obtained from a human donor in good health, serving as a control. Sequenced sample: sorted CD4+, CD8+, or CD8+CD57+ T cells (not recorded which) from PBMCs. The chain joins TRBV9 to TRBJ1-3; D remains unclear. The CDR3 spells CASSFHGELNYELYF. CDR3 bases: TGTGCCAGCAGCTTCCACGGGGAACTGAACTACGAGCTATATTTT.